The clone carrying this TCR beta chain has just a few counts. Its cognate antigen is unknown. These data originate in a study of T-cell reconstitution after alpha-beta-depleted transplantation in children. CDR1 MDHEN and CDR2 SYDVKM come from the germline V gene. The CDR3 has 11 residues. V gave up 6 bases and J gave up 7 bases, with 8 bases separating them. Preparation of the TCRbeta library involved a method that used unique molecular identifiers. MiXCR was run by TCRdb on the PCR reads, yielding one entry per CDR3 protein. The sample consists of some 110,000 distinct CDR3 sequences, approximately 10% of them appearing once. Broader study findings: T-cell numbers and diversity, one year after transplant, stemmed largely from T cells that were newly produced.

The sequence came from a boy under 10 years old with acute lymphoblastic leukemia, due to receive a stem cell transplant. J is TRBJ2-3 and V is TRBV28; no clear D. This sample comprised PBMCs, obtained before TCRalphabeta/CD19-depleted stem cell transplant. This CDR3 is CASRGGNTQYF. CDR3 nucleotide sequence: TGTGCCAGCAGAGGTGGGAATACGCAGTATTTT.